This entry features one T cell receptor beta chain sequence. Its antigen is unknown. CD8 cells regarded as naive lacked CD45RO, were positively chosen for CCR7, and omitted terminally differentiated effector memory CD45RA+ cells. The entry originates in a study of shared clonotypes between healthy human individuals. The CDR3 extends over 16 amino acids. V gave up 3 bases and J gave up 10 bases; unmatched junction bases: 9. Germline V gene data show CDR1 as ENHRY and CDR2 as SYGVKD. Overall study findings and caveats: Generation probabilities were higher for clonotypes shared across all four sorted-subset donors than for unshared ones.

Method: immunoSEQ multiplex PCR; TCRdb's copy keeps in-frame clones and lacks some. Counted here are some 2 million clones, approximately 94% occurring once; the ten biggest clones make up 0.9% to 1.5%. The specimen was naive CD8+ T cells sorted from blood. The chain links TRBV10-3 to TRBJ2-2; 12 nucleotides align to TRBD2. This sequence was found in a man younger than 30 in good health. Written as DNA, the CDR3 is TGTGCCATCAGTGAAGGTCTAGCGGGGGGGCGTGAGGAGCTGTTTTTT. Protein sequence: CAISEGLAGGREELFF.